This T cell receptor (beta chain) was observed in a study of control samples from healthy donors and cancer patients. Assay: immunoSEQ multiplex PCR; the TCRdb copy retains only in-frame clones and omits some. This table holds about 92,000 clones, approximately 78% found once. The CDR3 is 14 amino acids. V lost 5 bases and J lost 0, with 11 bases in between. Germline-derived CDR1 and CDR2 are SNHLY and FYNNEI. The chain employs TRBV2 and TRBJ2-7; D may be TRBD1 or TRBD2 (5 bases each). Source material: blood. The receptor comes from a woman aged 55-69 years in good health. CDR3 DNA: TGTGCCAGCAGTAAAGAGGGGAGCTCCTACGAGCAGTACTTC. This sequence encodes CASSKEGSSYEQYF. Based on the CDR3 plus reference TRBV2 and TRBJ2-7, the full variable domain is EPEVTQTPSHQVTQMGQEVILRCVPISNHLYFYWYRQILGQKVEFLVSFYNNEISEKSEIFDDQFSVERPDGSNFTLKIRSTKLEDSAMYFCASSKEGSSYEQYFGPGTRLTVT.